This T cell receptor (beta chain) came from a study of cytomegalovirus exposure and HLA in healthy donors. General study results and limits: Per a prior analysis, the majority of TCR beta V segments were productive roughly 87% or roughly 30% of the time. Because they were indistinguishable, some V segments, including TRBV6-2 and TRBV6-3, were excluded. After further analysis at a later stage, 17,000 or so TCR beta sequences were associated with HLA alleles at 0.05 false discovery rate.

The PCR employed 60 Vbeta primers together with 13 Jbeta primers. Data came from immunoSEQ multiplex PCR; TCRdb stores just in-frame clones and leaves some out. Of 95,000 to 150,000 clones listed, more than 65% were seen once; the top ten hold about 2%. The CDR3 runs 14 residues. CDR1 and CDR2 from the germline V gene are MNHEY and SVGAGI. With regard to this clone: Its cognate antigen is unknown. Compared with germline, one end of the junction differs, possibly owing to a read error.

This sequence originates from a young man in good health and CMV-seronegative. What was sequenced was PBMCs. J is TRBJ1-6 and V is TRBV6-5; unclear D gene. CDR3 sequence reads: CASSKEGYNSPPHF. The CDR3 region has the DNA TGTGCCAGCAGTAAGGAGGGTTACAATTCACCCCCCCACTTT.